The rows below give T cell receptor beta chains drawn from one sample of a study of Ad26.COV2.S vaccination and SARS-CoV-2 variants. Assay used: immunoSEQ multiplex PCR; TCRdb lists only in-frame clones, some missing. The sample records around 300,000 clones, around 89% being singletons. The sample consisted of peripheral blood, taken in a trial of Ad26.COV2.S vaccine versus placebo. These receptors originate from a person aged 18-65 years who received the Ad26.COV2.S COVID-19 vaccine or a placebo. The CDR3 runs from the conserved cysteine through the conserved F or W. The D gene is left open where the match is weak. Rows give clone size only sometimes, using once, few, many, or a class for an expanded clone.

j_call,v_call,d_call,clone_size,cdr3_aa,cdr3_nt
TRBJ2-1,TRBV5-6,-,-,CASSLAQGYNEQFF,TGTGCCAGCAGCTTGGCCCAGGGATACAATGAGCAGTTCTTC
TRBJ1-2,TRBV7-8,-,-,CASSQTGSIYGYTF,TGTGCCAGCAGCCAGACAGGAAGTATCTATGGCTACACCTTC
TRBJ2-1,TRBV27,-,-,CASSLGVGEQFF,TGTGCCAGCAGCCTGGGGGTTGGTGAGCAGTTCTTC
TRBJ2-7,TRBV7-9,-,-,CASSLVGPLFEQYF,TGTGCCAGCAGCTTAGTCGGGCCCCTTTTCGAGCAGTACTTC
TRBJ1-1,TRBV2,-,-,CASRFRGSTEAFF,TGTGCCAGCAGGTTCAGGGGTTCCACTGAAGCTTTCTTT
TRBJ2-7,TRBV6-5,-,few,CASREEGGSYEQYF,TGTGCCAGCAGGGAGGAGGGAGGCTCCTACGAGCAGTACTTC
TRBJ2-5,TRBV4-2,-,-,CASSQERSAPGPQETQYF,TGTGCCAGCAGCCAAGAGAGAAGTGCCCCGGGGCCACAAGAGACCCAGTACTTC
TRBJ1-1,TRBV2,-,-,CASSFSPNTEAFF,TGTGCCAGCAGTTTTAGCCCGAACACTGAAGCTTTCTTT
TRBJ2-3,TRBV28,-,-,CASSLLTGGLADTQYF,TGTGCCAGCAGTTTATTAACCGGGGGCCTCGCAGATACGCAGTATTTT
TRBJ2-2,TRBV6-4,-,-,CASSILANTGELFF,TGTGCCAGCAGTATACTAGCGAACACCGGGGAGCTGTTTTTT
TRBJ1-5,TRBV3-1/TRBV3-2,TRBD1,-,CASSPGTGNQPQHF,TGTGCCAGCAGCCCTGGGACAGGAAATCAGCCCCAGCATTTT
TRBJ2-4,TRBV7-9,TRBD2,once,CASSLGSGLLNIQYF,TGTGCCAGCAGCTTAGGGTCGGGACTATTAAACATTCAGTACTTC
TRBJ2-3,TRBV2,-,-,CASRAGTDTQYF,TGTGCCAGCAGGGCAGGAACAGATACGCAGTATTTT
TRBJ1-4,TRBV5-1,-,-,CASSSAGRGEKLFF,TGCGCCAGCAGCTCGGCAGGGCGTGGTGAAAAACTGTTTTTT
TRBJ2-7,TRBV7-9,-,-,CASSLVGDYEQYF,TGTGCCAGCAGCTTAGTCGGCGACTACGAGCAGTACTTC
TRBJ1-4,TRBV18,-,-,CASSPVGGRATNEKLFF,TGTGCCAGCTCACCAGTCGGGGGGCGTGCAACTAATGAAAAACTGTTTTTT
TRBJ2-7,TRBV3-1/TRBV3-2,-,-,CASSHPDPLSKQYF,TGTGCCAGCAGCCATCCCGACCCCCTCAGTAAGCAGTACTTC
TRBJ1-1,TRBV11-3,-,-,CASSFTGNTEAFF,TGTGCCAGCAGCTTTACAGGGAACACTGAAGCTTTCTTT
TRBJ2-7,TRBV6-1,TRBD2,-,CASSEVGGSYEQYF,TGTGCCAGCAGTGAAGTGGGAGGGTCCTACGAGCAGTACTTC
TRBJ1-2,TRBV27,TRBD1,-,CASSRRTGSFGYTF,TGTGCCAGCAGCAGAAGGACAGGGAGTTTTGGCTACACCTTC
TRBJ2-7,TRBV28,TRBD2,-,CASSLSTSGRSYEQYF,TGTGCCAGCAGTTTATCGACTAGCGGGAGGTCGTACGAGCAGTACTTC
TRBJ2-2,TRBV5-5,-,-,CASSLVDRGGNTGELFF,TGTGCCAGCAGCTTGGTCGATCGGGGAGGTAACACCGGGGAGCTGTTTTTT
TRBJ2-5,TRBV28,-,-,CASTGTPQETQYF,TGTGCCAGCACCGGGACACCTCAAGAGACCCAGTACTTC
TRBJ2-1,TRBV13,TRBD2,-,CASSRSGGAGRYNEQFF,TGTGCCAGCAGCCGTAGCGGGGGGGCGGGACGATACAATGAGCAGTTCTTC
TRBJ2-6,TRBV13,TRBD1,-,CASSLGDRGFSGANVLTF,TGTGCCAGCAGCTTAGGAGACAGGGGCTTCTCTGGGGCCAACGTCCTGACTTTC
TRBJ1-5,TRBV5-1,-,-,CAPRRFPLNQPQHF,TGCGCCCCGCGTCGGTTCCCCCTCAATCAGCCCCAGCATTTT
TRBJ2-7,TRBV28,TRBD1,-,CASRLTGQGDEQYF,TGTGCCAGCAGGCTGACGGGACAGGGGGACGAGCAGTACTTC
TRBJ2-1,TRBV4-3,TRBD2,-,CASSQDFGGGVYNEQFF,TGCGCCAGCAGCCAAGACTTTGGGGGAGGGGTCTACAATGAGCAGTTCTTC
TRBJ1-5,TRBV12-5,-,once,CASGDGQTSKLPQHF,TGTGCTAGTGGTGACGGACAGACCAGTAAACTCCCCCAGCATTTT
TRBJ2-3,TRBV9,TRBD2,-,CASSVTGLDTDTQYF,TGTGCCAGCAGCGTAACGGGACTAGACACAGATACGCAGTATTTT
TRBJ2-2,TRBV2,TRBD1,-,CASSPGQGQNTGELFF,TGTGCCAGCAGTCCTGGACAGGGACAGAACACCGGGGAGCTGTTTTTT
TRBJ1-2,TRBV7-2,-,-,CASSLVEESGYTF,TGTGCCAGCAGCTTAGTTGAAGAGAGTGGCTACACCTTC
TRBJ2-1,TRBV11-2,-,-,CASRGRRGNEQFF,TGTGCCAGCAGAGGGAGGAGAGGGAATGAGCAGTTCTTC
TRBJ1-3,TRBV9,-,-,CASSPAVSFGNTIYF,TGTGCCAGCAGCCCAGCGGTTTCCTTCGGAAACACCATATATTTT
TRBJ2-5,TRBV13,TRBD1,-,CASSLRGQGPRETQYF,TGTGCCAGCAGCTTACGGGGACAGGGTCCCAGGGAGACCCAGTACTTC
TRBJ2-1,TRBV9,-,-,CASSLQGNPYNEQFF,TGTGCCAGCAGCTTACAGGGTAACCCCTACAATGAGCAGTTCTTC
TRBJ2-2,TRBV5-4,TRBD2,-,CASNNGEGNGELFF,TGTGCCAGCAACAACGGGGAGGGGAACGGGGAGCTGTTTTTT
TRBJ1-5,TRBV19,-,-,CASSIGPSGPQHF,TGTGCCAGTAGTATCGGGCCCTCGGGGCCCCAGCATTTT
TRBJ2-5,TRBV9,-,-,CASSVAVAERETQYF,TGTGCCAGCAGCGTAGCGGTAGCGGAACGCGAGACCCAGTACTTC
TRBJ1-3,TRBV6-6,-,-,CASSYTGISGNTIYF,TGTGCCAGCAGTTACACAGGGATCTCTGGAAACACCATATATTTT
TRBJ2-3,TRBV5-5,-,once,CASSPRSGGDTQYF,TGTGCCAGCAGCCCGAGGAGTGGGGGAGATACGCAGTATTTT
TRBJ1-4,TRBV19,-,-,CASSVGTLEGEKLFF,TGTGCCAGTAGTGTCGGGACACTTGAAGGCGAAAAACTGTTTTTT
TRBJ2-7,TRBV9,TRBD2,once,CASSPGLAGEYPYEQYF,TGTGCCAGCAGCCCGGGACTAGCGGGAGAATACCCCTACGAGCAGTACTTC
TRBJ2-5,TRBV5-1,TRBD2,-,CASSGLAGDETQYF,TGCGCCAGCAGCGGACTAGCGGGAGATGAGACCCAGTACTTC
TRBJ1-1,TRBV29-1,-,few,CSVERRIMNTEAFF,TGCAGCGTTGAGAGAAGGATCATGAACACTGAAGCTTTCTTT
TRBJ2-5,TRBV7-2,-,-,CASSLASSEETQYF,TGTGCCAGCAGCTTAGCATCAAGTGAAGAGACCCAGTACTTC
TRBJ2-6,TRBV6-4,-,once,CASREPGANVLTF,TGTGCCAGCAGGGAACCTGGGGCCAACGTCCTGACTTTC
TRBJ2-1,TRBV19,TRBD2,-,CASSISGTYNEQFF,TGTGCCAGTAGTATAAGCGGGACCTACAATGAGCAGTTCTTC
TRBJ2-3,TRBV6-2/TRBV6-3,TRBD1,-,CASSWGTDRGTDTQYF,TGTGCCAGCAGTTGGGGGACAGACAGGGGCACAGATACGCAGTATTTT
TRBJ2-7,TRBV11-2,-,-,CASSFGGQVYEQYF,TGTGCCAGCAGCTTCGGGGGCCAAGTCTACGAGCAGTACTTC
TRBJ2-2,TRBV5-1,TRBD1,-,CASSLVRTGATGELFF,TGCGCCAGCAGCTTGGTCCGGACAGGGGCCACCGGGGAGCTGTTTTTT
TRBJ2-7,TRBV9,-,-,CASSVGLGGYEQYF,TGTGCCAGCAGCGTAGGGTTAGGGGGGTACGAGCAGTACTTC
TRBJ2-3,TRBV3-1/TRBV3-2,-,-,CASSPDPEATQYF,TGTGCCAGCAGCCCGGACCCGGAGGCTACGCAGTATTTT
TRBJ2-7,TRBV10-3,TRBD1,-,CAISALGGYFSYEQYF,TGTGCCATCAGTGCGTTAGGGGGCTACTTCTCCTACGAGCAGTACTTC